These T cell receptor beta chains were read from a single sample in a study of response to subunit inactivated influenza vaccine. TCRdb re-analysed the RT-PCR reads in MiXCR, keeping a single row per CDR3 protein. The sample has hundreds of thousands of distinct CDR3 sequences, approximately 15% seen once; the top ten hold under 14%. The material sequenced was PBMCs from blood, taken roughly 12 days after vaccination. The receptors were gathered from a man aged 50 to 60 who received an inactivated influenza vaccine. Both conserved end residues are part of each CDR3. Each record gives: CDR3 length, V gene, clone size, D gene, J gene, CDR3 DNA, CDR3 protein. A D gene is named only where the DNA matches it firmly. Size values are once, few and many counts, or a class for expanded clones, and some rows have none.

CDR3 length: 12
V gene: TRBV20-1
clone size: -
D gene: -
J gene: TRBJ1-6
CDR3 DNA: TGCAGTGCTAGAGAGAGGGGTTCACCCCTCCACTTT
CDR3 protein: CSARERGSPLHF

CDR3 length: 13
V gene: TRBV15
clone size: few
D gene: -
J gene: TRBJ2-4
CDR3 DNA: TGTGCCACCAGCAGAGATTCTGCAGGGGTCGTTTACTTC
CDR3 protein: CATSRDSAGVVYF

CDR3 length: 16
V gene: TRBV13
clone size: few
D gene: -
J gene: TRBJ2-7
CDR3 DNA: TGTGCCAGCAGCCTGACGACGTCGCCGGGAACCTACGAGCAGTACTTC
CDR3 protein: CASSLTTSPGTYEQYF

CDR3 length: 13
V gene: TRBV30
clone size: -
D gene: TRBD1
J gene: TRBJ2-2
CDR3 DNA: TGTGCCTGGAGTGGGGACAGGGGATCAGTGCTGTTTTTT
CDR3 protein: CAWSGDRGSVLFF

CDR3 length: 16
V gene: TRBV30
clone size: few
D gene: TRBD2
J gene: TRBJ2-3
CDR3 DNA: TGTGCCTGGAGTTCTGGGACTAGCGTCGACACAGATACGCAGTATTTT
CDR3 protein: CAWSSGTSVDTDTQYF

CDR3 length: 15
V gene: TRBV12-3/TRBV12-4
clone size: -
D gene: TRBD1
J gene: TRBJ2-5
CDR3 DNA: TGTGCCAGCAGTCAAAGACAGGGATTCCAAGAGACCCAGTACTTC
CDR3 protein: CASSQRQGFQETQYF

CDR3 length: 17
V gene: TRBV5-1
clone size: -
D gene: TRBD1
J gene: TRBJ2-2
CDR3 DNA: TGCGCCAGCAGCTTGGCCACGGGCAGGGGGCATGGCGGGGAGCTGTTTTTT
CDR3 protein: CASSLATGRGHGGELFF

CDR3 length: 13
V gene: TRBV11-2
clone size: -
D gene: -
J gene: TRBJ1-4
CDR3 DNA: TGTGCCAGCGCTAGGGGAGTTAATGAAAAACTGTTTTTT
CDR3 protein: CASARGVNEKLFF

CDR3 length: 15
V gene: TRBV30
clone size: -
D gene: TRBD2
J gene: TRBJ2-3
CDR3 DNA: TGTGCCTGGAGTGTACGGGCTAGCGGGGCAGATACGCAGTATTTT
CDR3 protein: CAWSVRASGADTQYF

CDR3 length: 17
V gene: TRBV4-2
clone size: -
D gene: TRBD2
J gene: TRBJ2-7
CDR3 DNA: TGTGCCAGCAGCCAATCCACTAGCGGGGTACTCCACTACGAGCAGTACTTC
CDR3 protein: CASSQSTSGVLHYEQYF

CDR3 length: 14
V gene: TRBV29-1
clone size: -
D gene: -
J gene: TRBJ2-2
CDR3 DNA: TGCAGCGTTGGGGCAGGCTTAAGCACCGGGGAGCTGTTTTTT
CDR3 protein: CSVGAGLSTGELFF

CDR3 length: 13
V gene: TRBV4-2
clone size: many
D gene: -
J gene: TRBJ2-3
CDR3 DNA: TGTGCCAGCAGCCAAGCGGGCGGAGATACGCAGTATTTT
CDR3 protein: CASSQAGGDTQYF

CDR3 length: 13
V gene: TRBV29-1
clone size: few
D gene: -
J gene: TRBJ1-2
CDR3 DNA: TGCAGCGTTGATGTGGAGGAGGGCTATGGCTACACCTTC
CDR3 protein: CSVDVEEGYGYTF

CDR3 length: 16
V gene: TRBV15
clone size: few
D gene: -
J gene: TRBJ1-5
CDR3 DNA: TGTGCCACCAGCAGAGAAAGTCGGCAGTACAATCAGCCCCAGCATTTT
CDR3 protein: CATSRESRQYNQPQHF

CDR3 length: 13
V gene: TRBV7-7
clone size: -
D gene: -
J gene: TRBJ2-5
CDR3 DNA: TGTGCCAGCAGCGTAGGCGGATCCGAGACCCAGTACTTC
CDR3 protein: CASSVGGSETQYF

CDR3 length: 18
V gene: TRBV15
clone size: -
D gene: -
J gene: TRBJ2-7
CDR3 DNA: TGTGCCACCAGCAGAGAAAATCGGTTCGGAGGGTGGGATAACGAGCAGTACTTC
CDR3 protein: CATSRENRFGGWDNEQYF

CDR3 length: 12
V gene: TRBV6-1
clone size: few
D gene: -
J gene: TRBJ2-7
CDR3 DNA: TGTGCCAGCGGAAGACAGTCAGTCGAGCAGTACTTC
CDR3 protein: CASGRQSVEQYF

CDR3 length: 14
V gene: TRBV6-2/TRBV6-3
clone size: -
D gene: TRBD1
J gene: TRBJ2-7
CDR3 DNA: TGTGCCAGCAGTTCCGGGACAGGGTACTTCGAGCAGTACTTC
CDR3 protein: CASSSGTGYFEQYF

CDR3 length: 15
V gene: TRBV20-1
clone size: -
D gene: -
J gene: TRBJ2-7
CDR3 DNA: TGCAGTGCCGAAACCCGGGCCACAGGATCGGACGAGCAGTACTTC
CDR3 protein: CSAETRATGSDEQYF

CDR3 length: 16
V gene: TRBV12-3/TRBV12-4
clone size: few
D gene: TRBD2
J gene: TRBJ2-2
CDR3 DNA: TGTGCCAGCAGCCCCATGGTAGCGGGGAGGACCGGGGAGCTGTTTTTT
CDR3 protein: CASSPMVAGRTGELFF

CDR3 length: 15
V gene: TRBV5-5
clone size: -
D gene: -
J gene: TRBJ2-7
CDR3 DNA: TGTGCCAGCAGCTTGGCAGCTGGCAGATCCTACGAGCAGTACTTC
CDR3 protein: CASSLAAGRSYEQYF

CDR3 length: 15
V gene: TRBV2
clone size: -
D gene: TRBD1
J gene: TRBJ1-2
CDR3 DNA: TGTGCCAGCAGGGCCCCGGGACAGAAATTTAAGGGCTACACCTTC
CDR3 protein: CASRAPGQKFKGYTF

CDR3 length: 16
V gene: TRBV14
clone size: -
D gene: -
J gene: TRBJ2-5
CDR3 DNA: TGTGCCAGCAGCCCTCAGAGAAATCTTCCACAAGAGACCCAGTACTTC
CDR3 protein: CASSPQRNLPQETQYF

CDR3 length: 18
V gene: TRBV5-1
clone size: few
D gene: TRBD1
J gene: TRBJ2-6
CDR3 DNA: TGTGCCAGCAGCTTGGCCGGGACAGGGGGTTCTGGGGCCAACGTCCTGACTTTC
CDR3 protein: CASSLAGTGGSGANVLTF

CDR3 length: 13
V gene: TRBV7-3
clone size: few
D gene: -
J gene: TRBJ2-2
CDR3 DNA: TGTGCCAGCAGCCCCAACTTCGTCGGGGAGCTGTTTTTT
CDR3 protein: CASSPNFVGELFF

CDR3 length: 15
V gene: TRBV6-2/TRBV6-3
clone size: -
D gene: -
J gene: TRBJ1-1
CDR3 DNA: TGTGCCAGCAGTTACGGACGGGCGGGGAACACTGAAGCTTTCTTT
CDR3 protein: CASSYGRAGNTEAFF

CDR3 length: 16
V gene: TRBV6-2/TRBV6-3
clone size: few
D gene: TRBD1
J gene: TRBJ2-4
CDR3 DNA: TGTGCCAGCAGAGCAGGACAGGGGAGAATTGGAAACATTCAGTACTTC
CDR3 protein: CASRAGQGRIGNIQYF

CDR3 length: 13
V gene: TRBV29-1
clone size: -
D gene: -
J gene: TRBJ2-3
CDR3 DNA: TGCAGCGTTGTCGGCAGAACCACAGATACGCAGTATTTT
CDR3 protein: CSVVGRTTDTQYF

CDR3 length: 14
V gene: TRBV12-3/TRBV12-4
clone size: many
D gene: TRBD1
J gene: TRBJ2-5
CDR3 DNA: TGTGCCAGCAGTCCAGGACAGGTTTTGGAGACCCAGTACTTC
CDR3 protein: CASSPGQVLETQYF

CDR3 length: 14
V gene: TRBV9
clone size: few
D gene: TRBD2
J gene: TRBJ2-7
CDR3 DNA: TGTGCCAGCAGCGTTGGTAGCGGGAGTTCCGAGCAGTACTTC
CDR3 protein: CASSVGSGSSEQYF

CDR3 length: 14
V gene: TRBV7-2
clone size: -
D gene: -
J gene: TRBJ2-7
CDR3 DNA: TGTGCCAGCAGCTTTTACGGAATCTCCTACGAGCAGTACTTC
CDR3 protein: CASSFYGISYEQYF

CDR3 length: 15
V gene: TRBV2
clone size: -
D gene: TRBD2
J gene: TRBJ2-3
CDR3 DNA: TGTGCCAGCAGCCCAAGGACTAGCGGGGGAGATACGCAGTATTTT
CDR3 protein: CASSPRTSGGDTQYF

CDR3 length: 16
V gene: TRBV14
clone size: few
D gene: TRBD1
J gene: TRBJ2-1
CDR3 DNA: TGTGCCAGCAGCCGAACCGGGACAGGGGTCACCAATGAGCAGTTCTTC
CDR3 protein: CASSRTGTGVTNEQFF

CDR3 length: 14
V gene: TRBV5-1
clone size: -
D gene: TRBD1
J gene: TRBJ2-7
CDR3 DNA: TGCGCCAGCAGCTTTAGGGGACAGTCCTACGAGCAGTACTTC
CDR3 protein: CASSFRGQSYEQYF

CDR3 length: 14
V gene: TRBV12-3/TRBV12-4
clone size: few
D gene: -
J gene: TRBJ2-2
CDR3 DNA: TGTGCCAGCAGTTTCGCCCCGAACACCGGGGAGCTGTTTTTT
CDR3 protein: CASSFAPNTGELFF

CDR3 length: 14
V gene: TRBV20-1
clone size: -
D gene: TRBD1
J gene: TRBJ1-1
CDR3 DNA: TGCAGTGCTACAGGGGGCGCAGCGAACACTGAAGCTTTCTTT
CDR3 protein: CSATGGAANTEAFF

CDR3 length: 15
V gene: TRBV5-1
clone size: many
D gene: -
J gene: TRBJ2-3
CDR3 DNA: TGCGCCAGCAGCTTCACGGGATTTGGCACAGATACGCAGTATTTT
CDR3 protein: CASSFTGFGTDTQYF